A single sample gave rise to the 28 T cell receptor beta chains below, sequenced in a study of siplizumab effects on memory and regulatory T cells. Produced via immunoSEQ multiplex PCR; TCRdb's table is partial and in-frame only. This sample has nearly 85,000 clones, with roughly 90% found just once. Sequencing was performed on Tregs sorted from blood. The receptor set was obtained from a human donor in good health.

The CDR3 loop is CASRSRDSNQPQHF. CDR3 nucleotides: TGTGCCAGTAGGTCGAGAGATAGCAATCAGCCCCAGCATTTT. The chain combines TRBV19 with TRBJ1-5; no clear D gene. Deletions cut 6 bases from V and 0 bases from J, with 9 bases between. The CDR3 consists of 14 residues. The germline gives CDR1 LNHDA, CDR2 SQIVND (reference sequence).

The gene calls are TRBV5-1 and TRBJ2-2, with D unclear. The germline V and J ends were trimmed by 4 bases and 6 bases, with 7 bases remaining between them. Germline assignment: CDR1 SGHRS and CDR2 YFSETQ. The CDR3 totals 12 residues. CDR3 in amino acids: CASSRSAGELFF. DNA of the CDR3: TGCGCCAGCAGCCGTTCGGCCGGGGAGCTGTTTTTT.

This chain's CDR3 is CASSLGAIVPYGYTF. The CDR3 nucleotides read TGTGCCAGCAGCTTAGGTGCAATTGTTCCCTATGGCTACACCTTC. This chain links TRBV5-4 with TRBJ1-2; no clear D. V gave up 2 bases and J gave up 4 bases, with 15 bases separating them. The CDR3 has 15 amino acids. CDR1 and CDR2 (germline): SGHNT, YYREEE (reference sequence).

The J gene is TRBJ2-7, the V gene TRBV6-5; 8 bases fit TRBD1. The CDR3 totals 15 residues. CDR1 MNHEY and CDR2 SVGAGI come from the germline V gene. V lost 10 bases, J lost 2 bases, and 13 bases stayed unmatched. The CDR3 loop reads CANPPCTGGPYEQYF. CDR3 nucleotides: TGTGCCAACCCGCCCTGCACAGGGGGTCCCTACGAGCAGTACTTC.

The rearrangement links TRBV19 to TRBJ1-4; possible D gene TRBD1, 5 bases. V dropped 6 bases and J dropped 10 bases, with 18 bases sitting between them. This CDR3 has 14 amino acids. Germline values: CDR1 LNHDA, CDR2 SQIVND (reference sequence). CDR3 region: CASRPRGDARKLFF. The CDR3 DNA reads as TGTGCCAGTAGGCCCCGGGGGGATGCGAGAAAACTGTTTTTT. Full variable domain (remainder filled in from reference TRBV19 and TRBJ1-4): DGGITQSPKYLFRKEGQNVTLSCEQNLNHDAMYWYRQDPGQGLRLIYYSQIVNDFQKGDIAEGYSVSREKKESFPLTVTSAQKNPTAFYLCASRPRGDARKLFFGSGTQLSVL.

This clone was seen more than once but under ten times. The chain uses TRBV5-6 and TRBJ2-1, with 7 nucleotides matching TRBD1. The germline CDR1 and CDR2 sequences are SGHDT and YYEEEE. This CDR3 has 15 amino acids. The J segment lost 6 bases and the V segment lost 0 bases, leaving 6 bases of the junction unmatched. In DNA form, the CDR3 reads TGTGCCAGCAGCTTGGCAGGGGGTATGTTCAATGAGCAGTTCTTC. This gives the protein CASSLAGGMFNEQFF.

V gene TRBV11-2 combines with J gene TRBJ2-7; 9 nucleotides match TRBD2. Germline CDR1 reads SGHAT; CDR2 reads FQNNGV. Trimming cost V 5 bases and J 5 bases; bases outside gene matches: 13. This CDR3 region has 16 residues. The DNA of the CDR3 is TGTGCCAGCAGCCCCATTGGCCTAGCGGGGATCAACGAGCAGTACTTC. Protein product: CASSPIGLAGINEQYF.

The CDR3 protein is CATSRVETSGSGELFF. CDR3 DNA sequence: TGTGCCACCAGCAGAGTAGAGACTAGCGGCTCCGGGGAGCTGTTTTTT. The chain couples TRBV15 to TRBJ2-2; 9 nucleotides agree with TRBD2. The V segment lost 1 base and the J segment 6 bases; nucleotides outside the gene matches: 6. Germline V lookup: CDR1 LNHNV, CDR2 YYDKDF (reference sequence). The CDR3 is made up of 16 amino acids.

This clone was detected only a few times. The J gene is TRBJ2-7, the V gene TRBV7-2; the match to TRBD2 covers 9 bases. The V gene's germline CDR1 is SGHTA and CDR2 FQGNSA. J lost 7 bases, V lost 1 base, and 11 bases had no gene match. The CDR3 sequence is 16 residues long. Written as DNA, the CDR3 is TGTGCCAGCAGCTTAGGGTGGAGCCTAGCGGGGTTGGAGCAGTACTTC. It encodes CASSLGWSLAGLEQYF. Variable domain in full (rest from reference TRBV7-2 and TRBJ2-7): GAGVSQSPSNKVTEKGKDVELRCDPISGHTALYWYRQSLGQGLEFLIYFQGNSAPDKSGLPSDRFSAERTGGSVSTLTIQRTQQEDSAVYLCASSLGWSLAGLEQYFGPGTRLTVT.

The chain links TRBV27 to TRBJ2-2, with 11 bases lining up with TRBD2. Trimming took 5 bases from V and 5 from J; bases not matched to a gene: 4. Germline V gene sequence: CDR1 MNHEY, CDR2 SMNVEV (reference sequence). The CDR3 covers 15 residues. CDR3 nucleotides: TGTGCCAGCAGTCCGACTAGCGGGGTTACCGGGGAGCTGTTTTTT. Protein product: CASSPTSGVTGELFF.

The rearrangement uses TRBV14 and TRBJ2-7; D unclear. The germline V and J ends were trimmed by 0 bases and 0 bases, with 9 bases remaining between them. The CDR3 is made up of 15 amino acids. CDR1 is SGHDN, CDR2 FVKESK, per germline. CDR3 protein: CASSQELALSYEQYF. The CDR3 DNA follows: TGTGCCAGCAGCCAAGAGCTTGCACTCTCCTACGAGCAGTACTTC.

The V and J genes are TRBV14 and TRBJ1-2; D might be TRBD1 (6 bases). Germline assignment: CDR1 SGHDN and CDR2 FVKESK. V was clipped by 4 bases and J by 2 bases, with 14 bases between them. CDR3 size: 15 residues. The CDR3 is CASSLAGAQNYGYTF. The CDR3, as DNA: TGTGCCAGCAGCCTCGCAGGGGCGCAAAACTATGGCTACACCTTC.

The chain couples TRBV25-1 to TRBJ2-4, with D possibly being TRBD1 or TRBD2 (5 bases each). V shed 4 bases and J shed 0 bases, with 10 bases lying between them. The length of the CDR3 is 15 residues. Germline CDR1 reads MGHDK; CDR2 reads SYGVNS. In nucleotides, the CDR3 is TGTGCCAGCAGTGCCTCCGGGACAGCCAAAAACATTCAGTACTTC. Amino acids: CASSASGTAKNIQYF.

The chain recombines TRBV6-6 with TRBJ2-7, with D tentatively TRBD1 (6 bases). CDR3 length equals 13 residues. CDR1 MNHNY and CDR2 SVGAGI come from the germline V gene (reference sequence). The V gene lost 7 bases and the J gene lost 4 bases, with 14 bases spanning the gap. The CDR3 bases are TGTGCCAGCATCGCGACAGGCACGTACGAGCAGTACTTC. Amino acids: CASIATGTYEQYF.

The chain uses TRBV5-1 and TRBJ2-2, with a tentative D call TRBD2 (6 bases). In germline, CDR1 is SGHRS, CDR2 YFSETQ. This CDR3 spans 15 amino acids. Trimming removed 9 bases from V and 0 bases from J, with 15 bases in between. The CDR3 loop is CATSVGGSNTGELFF. The CDR3 DNA sequence: TGCGCCACCTCGGTGGGGGGATCGAACACCGGGGAGCTGTTTTTT.

The rearrangement links TRBV4-3 to TRBJ1-2, with 7 bases matching TRBD1. The V and J ends lost 5 bases and 1 base, in that order; junction bases with no gene match: 7. CDR3 length: 15 residues. Germline CDR1 and CDR2: LGHNA and YSLEER. CDR3 DNA sequence: TGCGCCAGCAGCGCAGAGGGACAGTATAACTATGGCTACACCTTC. It encodes CASSAEGQYNYGYTF.

The chain uses TRBV18 and TRBJ2-7; 10 positions agree with TRBD1. The germline CDR1 and CDR2 sequences are KGHSH and LQKENI. The CDR3 has 14 residues. J gave up 6 bases and V 6 bases, and 8 bases lay outside the gene matches. CDR3 amino acids: CASSRSGTGAEQYF. CDR3 in DNA: TGTGCCAGCTCGCGATCCGGGACAGGGGCCGAGCAGTACTTC.

The chain links TRBV18 to TRBJ2-5; weak D call: TRBD2 (6 bases). Germline values: CDR1 KGHSH, CDR2 LQKENI. The CDR3 runs 14 residues. V was clipped by 1 base and J by 2 bases, with 8 bases between them. The CDR3 DNA sequence: TGTGCCAGCTCACCACGGGGGAGGCAAGAGACCCAGTACTTC. It specifies CASSPRGRQETQYF.

The chain links TRBV7-9 to TRBJ2-2, with 8 bases identical to TRBD1. The V gene's germline CDR1 is SEHNR and CDR2 FQNEAQ (reference sequence). This CDR3 is built from 15 residues. The V gene end was trimmed by 5 bases and the J gene end by 3 bases; junction bases not matched to a gene: 5. CDR3 protein: CASSPDRAHTGELFF. CDR3 bases: TGTGCCAGCAGCCCGGACAGGGCGCACACCGGGGAGCTGTTTTTT.

The chain employs TRBV5-1 and TRBJ1-2; D is undetermined. This CDR3 has 11 amino acids. Per the germline V gene, CDR1 is SGHRS and CDR2 is YFSETQ. The germline V and J ends were trimmed by 0 bases and 7 bases, with 4 bases remaining between them. CDR3 sequence reads: CASSLGGGYTF. The CDR3, as DNA: TGCGCCAGCAGCTTGGGAGGTGGCTACACCTTC.

This clone was detected only once. The CDR3 loop is CASSLEGMNTEAFF. CDR3 sequence (DNA): TGCGCCAGCAGCTTGGAAGGCATGAACACTGAAGCTTTCTTT. This chain links TRBV5-1 with TRBJ1-1; D unresolved. Looked up from germline, CDR1 is SGHRS and CDR2 is YFSETQ. The germline V and J ends were trimmed by 0 bases and 0 bases, with 6 bases remaining between them. The CDR3 is 14 residues long.

The V and J genes are TRBV12-5 and TRBJ1-2; TRBD1 matches 7 bases. The CDR3 runs 16 residues. With 1 base clipped from V and 4 bases from J, the junction kept 9 bases outside the gene matches. Germline V CDR1 and CDR2: LGHNT, FRNRAP. The CDR3 bases are TGTGCTAGTGGTTTGGGACAGGGTGCCCTCCTCTATGGCTACACCTTC. The encoded protein is CASGLGQGALLYGYTF.

This chain uses TRBV5-1 with TRBJ1-1; 10 bases are a match to TRBD1. The CDR3 has 16 amino acids. The germline gives CDR1 SGHRS, CDR2 YFSETQ. The V segment lost 4 bases and the J segment 5 bases; nucleotides outside the gene matches: 11. The DNA of the CDR3 is TGCGCCAGCAGCCTAGGGACAGGGGATTTAAAAACTGAAGCTTTCTTT. Residues: CASSLGTGDLKTEAFF.

V usage is TRBV19 and J usage is TRBJ1-6; D unresolved. Germline lookup yields CDR1 LNHDA and CDR2 SQIVND (reference sequence). This CDR3 has 14 residues. V was trimmed by 6 bases and J by 9 bases, leaving 15 bases between them. CDR3 nucleotide sequence: TGTGCCAGTAGGGGCCCAGGATTTGGTTCACCCCTCCACTTT. Protein: CASRGPGFGSPLHF.

This clone was seen once. The chain uses TRBV9 and TRBJ2-5; 11 positions agree with TRBD2. Trimming took 4 bases from V and 3 from J; bases not matched to a gene: 11. CDR3 length: 17 residues. CDR1 is SGDLS and CDR2 is YYNGEE in the germline V gene. The CDR3 sequence is CASSPGLAGGLEETQYF. In DNA form, the CDR3 reads TGTGCCAGCAGCCCGGGGTTAGCGGGGGGGCTGGAAGAGACCCAGTACTTC.

J is TRBJ1-1 and V is TRBV28; D might be TRBD1 (6 bases). Trimming stripped 8 bases from V and 11 bases from J, with 18 bases between. The CDR3 covers 12 residues. Germline lookup yields CDR1 MDHEN and CDR2 SYDVKM. DNA for the CDR3: TGTGCCAGCGACCGGGGGCCTGAAGCGGCTTTCTTT. This codes for CASDRGPEAAFF.

The chain couples TRBV28 to TRBJ1-1; D perhaps matches TRBD1 (6 bases). Trimming took off 7 bases at V and 9 bases at J, with 18 bases between the two ends. The germline gives CDR1 MDHEN, CDR2 SYDVKM. This CDR3 is 13 amino acids long. CDR3: CASNLGGAAQAFF. For the CDR3, the DNA is TGTGCCAGCAACCTTGGGGGGGCAGCTCAAGCTTTCTTT.

This chain connects TRBV5-4 to TRBJ2-7; D unresolved. The V and J ends lost 3 bases and 5 bases respectively, with 6 bases between them. The germline gives CDR1 SGHNT, CDR2 YYREEE (reference sequence). The CDR3 consists of 11 residues. The CDR3 here is CASSSYDEQYF. DNA of the CDR3: TGTGCCAGCAGCTCGTACGACGAGCAGTACTTC.